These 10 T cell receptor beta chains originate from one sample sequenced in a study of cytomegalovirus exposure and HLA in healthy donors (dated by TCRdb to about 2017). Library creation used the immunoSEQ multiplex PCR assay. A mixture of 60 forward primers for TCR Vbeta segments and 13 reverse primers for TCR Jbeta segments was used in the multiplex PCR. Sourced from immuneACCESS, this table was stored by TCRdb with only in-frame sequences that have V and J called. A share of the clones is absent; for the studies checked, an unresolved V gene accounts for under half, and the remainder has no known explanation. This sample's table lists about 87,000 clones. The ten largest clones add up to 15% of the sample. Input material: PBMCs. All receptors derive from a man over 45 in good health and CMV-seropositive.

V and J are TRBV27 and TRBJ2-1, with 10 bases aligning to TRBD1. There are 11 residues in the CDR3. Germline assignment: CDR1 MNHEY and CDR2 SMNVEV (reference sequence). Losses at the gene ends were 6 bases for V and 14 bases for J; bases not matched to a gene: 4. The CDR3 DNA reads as TGTGCCAGCAGCTCCGGGACAGGGGAGTTCTTC. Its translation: CASSSGTGEFF.

The CDR3 DNA reads TGTGCCAGCAGCCAAGTTGGCGGCGGGAGCCATACCTACGAGCAGTACTTC. This sequence encodes CASSQVGGGSHTYEQYF. J is TRBJ2-7 and V is TRBV4-2; 7 nucleotides agree with TRBD2. CDR1 and CDR2 from the germline V gene are LGHNA and YNFKEQ. CDR3 length equals 17 residues. J was trimmed by 2 bases and V by 1 base; bases with no gene match: 11.

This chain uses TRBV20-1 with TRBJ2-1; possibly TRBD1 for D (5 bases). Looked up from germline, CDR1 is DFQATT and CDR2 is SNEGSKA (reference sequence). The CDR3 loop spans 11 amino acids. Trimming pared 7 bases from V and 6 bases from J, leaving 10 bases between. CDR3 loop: CSVRTSNEQFF. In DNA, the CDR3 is TGCAGTGTACGGACATCCAATGAGCAGTTCTTC.

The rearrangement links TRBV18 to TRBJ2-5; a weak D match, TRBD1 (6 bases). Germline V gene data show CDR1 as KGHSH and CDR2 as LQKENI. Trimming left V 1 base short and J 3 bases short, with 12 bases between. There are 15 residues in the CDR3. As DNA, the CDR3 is TGTGCCAGCTCACCACGTGAGGGGGTGAAAGAGACCCAGTACTTC. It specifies CASSPREGVKETQYF.

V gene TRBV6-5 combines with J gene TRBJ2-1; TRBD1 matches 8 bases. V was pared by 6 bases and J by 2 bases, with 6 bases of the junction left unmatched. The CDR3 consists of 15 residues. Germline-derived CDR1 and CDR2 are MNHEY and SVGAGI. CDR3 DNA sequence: TGTGCCAGCAGCGGAGGGACAGGCCCCTACAATGAGCAGTTCTTC. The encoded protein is CASSGGTGPYNEQFF.

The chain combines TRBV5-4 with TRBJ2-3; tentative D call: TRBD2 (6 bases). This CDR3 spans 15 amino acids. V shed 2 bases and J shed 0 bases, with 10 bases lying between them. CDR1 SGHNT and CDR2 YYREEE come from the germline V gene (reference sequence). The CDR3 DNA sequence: TGTGCCAGCAGCTTAAGAAGCGGGAGCACAGATACGCAGTATTTT. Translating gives CASSLRSGSTDTQYF.

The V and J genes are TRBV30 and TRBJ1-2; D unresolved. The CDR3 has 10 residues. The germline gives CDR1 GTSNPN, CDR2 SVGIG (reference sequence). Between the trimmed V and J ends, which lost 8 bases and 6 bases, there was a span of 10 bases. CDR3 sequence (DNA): TGTGCCGCCGGTCGGGATGGCTACACCTTC. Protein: CAAGRDGYTF.

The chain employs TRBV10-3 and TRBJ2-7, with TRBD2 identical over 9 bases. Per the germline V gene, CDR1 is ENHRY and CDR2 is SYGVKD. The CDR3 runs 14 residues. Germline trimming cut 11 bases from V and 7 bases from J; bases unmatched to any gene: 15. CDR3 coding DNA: TGTGCCGCGTGCCCCGCGGGAGGGCCTCAGGAGCAGTACTTC. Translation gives CAACPAGGPQEQYF.

The CDR3 reads CASSQRDFNEQFF. For the CDR3, the DNA is TGCGCCAGCAGCCAACGAGACTTCAATGAGCAGTTCTTC. This sequence joins TRBV4-3 and TRBJ2-1, with no clear D. The V and J ends lost 2 bases and 6 bases respectively, with 8 bases between them. The CDR3 is made up of 13 amino acids. Germline CDR1 LGHNA, CDR2 YSLEER.

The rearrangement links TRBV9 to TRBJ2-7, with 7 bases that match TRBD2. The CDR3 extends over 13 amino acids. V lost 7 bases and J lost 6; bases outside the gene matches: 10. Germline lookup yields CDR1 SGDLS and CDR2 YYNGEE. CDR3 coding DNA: TGTGCCAGCGGGCCTGGGGGGGAAGGCGAGCAGTACGTC. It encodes CASGPGGEGEQYV.